The 16 T cell receptor beta chains given below trace back to one sample, sequenced in a study of cytomegalovirus exposure and HLA in healthy donors. PCR involved 60 Vbeta and 13 Jbeta primers. Sequencing used immunoSEQ multiplex PCR; TCRdb keeps in-frame clones, though not all of them. This sample has 150,000 to 200,000 clones, with about 85% found just once. Sequences were obtained from PBMCs. These receptors came from a woman aged 50 to 60 in good health and CMV-seronegative.

This clone has a single count. The rearrangement links TRBV7-9 to TRBJ1-2, with D tentatively TRBD1 (6 bases). V was cut by 0 bases and J by 0 bases, with 14 bases left in between. The CDR3 length is 17 residues. The germline gives CDR1 SEHNR, CDR2 FQNEAQ (reference sequence). The CDR3 coding sequence is TGTGCCAGCAGCTTAGCGTCCACAGGGCTTGCTAACTATGGCTACACCTTC. Encoded protein: CASSLASTGLANYGYTF.

V and J are TRBV30 and TRBJ2-7, with TRBD2 as a possible D gene (5 bases). The CDR3 consists of 13 residues. Trimming left V 3 bases short and J 6 bases short, with 15 bases between. Germline-derived CDR1 and CDR2 are GTSNPN and SVGIG (reference sequence). The CDR3 protein is CAWSSGLRGEQYF. Here the CDR3 DNA reads TGTGCCTGGAGCTCCGGGCTCCGGGGCGAGCAGTACTTC. The full variable domain, completed using reference TRBV30 and TRBJ2-7, is SQTIHQWPATLVQPVGSPLSLECTVEGTSNPNLYWYRQAAGRGLQLLFYSVGIGQISSEVPQNLSASRPQDRQFILSSKKLLLSDSGFYLCAWSSGLRGEQYFGPGTRLTVT.

The chain combines TRBV5-1 with TRBJ2-5; D is uncertain. The CDR3 contains 15 residues. The germline gives CDR1 SGHRS, CDR2 YFSETQ. V dropped 4 bases and J dropped 5 bases, with 18 bases sitting between them. The CDR3, as DNA: TGCGCCAGCAGCGACGGGTCAGCGTATTGGGAGACCCAGTACTTC. Protein: CASSDGSAYWETQYF.

The rearrangement uses TRBV18 and TRBJ1-3; weak D call: TRBD1 (5 bases). The length of the CDR3 is 15 residues. The ends were cut back, 6 bases at V and 0 bases at J, with 12 bases in the middle. The V gene's germline CDR1 is KGHSH and CDR2 LQKENI. The CDR3 nucleotides are TGTGCCAGCTCCCCTATTCAGGGCTCTGGAAACACCATATATTTT. Translating gives CASSPIQGSGNTIYF.

V and J are TRBV9 and TRBJ2-1, with 9 bases that match TRBD2. The trim removed 3 bases at V and 8 bases at J, leaving 12 bases unmatched. This CDR3 is built from 16 residues. Germline CDR1 SGDLS, CDR2 YYNGEE. This chain's CDR3 is CASSEEGSGSFDEQFF. The CDR3 coding sequence is TGTGCCAGCAGCGAGGAGGGTAGCGGGAGTTTCGATGAGCAGTTCTTC. The full variable domain, completed using reference TRBV9 and TRBJ2-1, is DSGVTQTPKHLITATGQRVTLRCSPRSGDLSVYWYQQSLDQGLQFLIQYYNGEERAKGNILERFSAQQFPDLHSELNLSSLELGDSALYFCASSEEGSGSFDEQFFGPGTRLTVL.

Comments on this clone: The junction departs from the called germline gene at one end, perhaps through a read error. The genes are TRBV7-7 and TRBJ2-7; D perhaps matches TRBD1 (6 bases). This CDR3 has 13 amino acids. Germline loops: CDR1 SSHAT, CDR2 FNYEAQ (reference sequence). CDR3 coding DNA: TGTGCTAGCAGCTTAGCCCAGGGGTTCGAGCAGTACTTC. Translating gives CASSLAQGFEQYF.

The CDR3 region has the DNA TGTGCCAGCAGCAGGGGGCCGGATGAGTACTTC. Translated: CASSRGPDEYF. The chain carries TRBV6-5 and TRBJ2-5, with 8 bases aligning to TRBD1. Germline trimming cut 6 bases from V and 12 bases from J; bases unmatched to any gene: 6. The germline gives CDR1 MNHEY, CDR2 SVGAGI. This CDR3 is 11 amino acids long.

The chain recombines TRBV5-1 with TRBJ2-7; D is perhaps TRBD1 (6 bases). V was pared by 5 bases and J by 0 bases, with 18 bases between. The CDR3 runs 16 residues. Per germline, CDR1 SGHRS and CDR2 YFSETQ. Here the CDR3 reads CASRPGAGARSYEQYF. The CDR3 DNA reads TGCGCCAGCAGACCCGGGGCAGGGGCCCGCTCCTACGAGCAGTACTTC.

This clone was counted only a few times. The chain couples TRBV29-1 to TRBJ1-1; tentatively, D is TRBD1 (5 bases). This CDR3 spans 16 amino acids. CDR1 is SQVTM and CDR2 is ANQGSEA in the germline V gene. The germline V and J ends were trimmed by 3 bases and 0 bases, with 17 bases remaining between them. In nucleotides, the CDR3 is TGCAGCGTTGACAAGGACATTCCACCTATGAACACTGAAGCTTTCTTT. This translates into CSVDKDIPPMNTEAFF.

The chain links TRBV29-1 to TRBJ2-1, with TRBD2 identical over 7 bases. Germline CDR1 reads SQVTM; CDR2 reads ANQGSEA. The CDR3 length is 14 residues. With V trimmed by 1 base and J by 7 bases, 7 bases remained unmatched. CDR3 sequence (DNA): TGCAGCGTTGAAGTGGGGGGGACGGGGAATGAGCAGTTCTTC. It specifies CSVEVGGTGNEQFF.

The chain recombines TRBV9 with TRBJ2-2, with 14 bases lining up with TRBD2. The CDR3 is 21 amino acids. Trimming took 3 bases from V and 5 from J; bases not matched to a gene: 18. Germline CDR1 reads SGDLS; CDR2 reads YYNGEE. The CDR3 bases are TGTGCCAGCAGCGCCAGATCAGGGGTCAAGACTAGCGGGAGGGAGACCGGGGAGCTGTTTTTT. It yields the protein CASSARSGVKTSGRETGELFF.

The count of this clone is one. V gene TRBV4-2 combines with J gene TRBJ2-3; a weak D match, TRBD2 (5 bases). CDR3 length: 17 amino acids. The germline V gene has CDR1 LGHNA and CDR2 YNFKEQ. The germline V and J ends were trimmed by 3 bases and 1 base, with 17 bases remaining between them. DNA for the CDR3: TGTGCCAGCAGCCAGCCTATCCTAGGGCGGGGCACAGATACGCAGTATTTT. This translates into CASSQPILGRGTDTQYF.

The J gene is TRBJ1-2, the V gene TRBV14; TRBD1 aligns across 10 bases. This CDR3 spans 13 amino acids. CDR1 and CDR2 (germline): SGHDN, FVKESK. Trimming at V came to 6 bases and at J to 7 bases, leaving 5 bases not matched to a gene. The DNA for the CDR3 is TGTGCCAGCAGTCGACAGGGGGCGCTTGGCTACACCTTC. Protein product: CASSRQGALGYTF.

The chain has TRBV28 and TRBJ2-2, with 7 bases lining up with TRBD1. Germline trimming cut 1 base from V and 7 bases from J; bases unmatched to any gene: 9. Germline assignment: CDR1 MDHEN and CDR2 SYDVKM. The CDR3 covers 16 residues. The CDR3 DNA sequence: TGTGCCAGCAGTTTATTTACGACAGGGAAGAACGGGGAGCTGTTTTTT. Translation: CASSLFTTGKNGELFF.

The chain combines TRBV19 with TRBJ1-5, with D tentatively TRBD1 (6 bases). The germline V and J ends were trimmed by 7 bases and 3 bases, with 16 bases remaining between them. The V gene's germline CDR1 is LNHDA and CDR2 SQIVND (reference sequence). This CDR3 has 15 amino acids. In nucleotides, the CDR3 is TGTGCCAGTATTGATGACAGGTTCGTCAATCAGCCCCAGCATTTT. Amino acids: CASIDDRFVNQPQHF.

The chain links TRBV4-1 to TRBJ2-1, with TRBD1 matching 7 bases. This CDR3 is built from 14 residues. The junction had 3 bases not matched to a gene; V was cut back by 0 bases and J by 7 bases. Looked up from germline, CDR1 is MGHRA and CDR2 is YSYEKL. The CDR3 region is CASSQDQGENEQFF. The CDR3 DNA follows: TGCGCCAGCAGCCAAGACCAGGGGGAGAATGAGCAGTTCTTC.